This T cell receptor (beta chain) originates from a study of graft-versus-host responses after intestinal transplantation. V lost 3 bases and J 5 bases, leaving 17 bases between the germline ends. The CDR3 consists of 15 residues. The germline CDR1 and CDR2 sequences are SGHRS and YFSETQ. TCRdb's copy holds only in-frame clones and misses some; the assay was immunoSEQ multiplex PCR. Of about 27,000 clones listed, 90% to 95% are singletons. The chain carries TRBV5-1 and TRBJ2-5; D is possibly TRBD2 (6 bases). The source is a human patient who received an intestinal transplant, so some T cells may come from the graft donor. The specimen comprised PBMCs, sampled nearly 31 days after intestinal transplant. CDR3 sequence reads: CASSSTSIDSETQYF. The CDR3 DNA reads TGCGCCAGCAGCTCAACTAGCATAGATTCGGAGACCCAGTACTTC. The full variable domain, in which reference TRBV5-1 and TRBJ2-5 provide the parts outside the CDR3, is KAGVTQTPRYLIKTRGQQVTLSCSPISGHRSVSWYQQTPGQGLQFLFEYFSETQRNKGNFPGRFSGRQFSNSRSEMNVSTLELGDSALYLCASSSTSIDSETQYFGPGTRLLVL.